This entry is about one T cell receptor (beta chain). Its target is unknown. Trimming took 1 base from V and 5 from J, leaving 12 bases between them. Germline-derived CDR1 and CDR2 are MDHEN and SYDVKM. The CDR3 length is 15 residues. This sample is part of a study of identical twins. TCRdb reprocessed the 5' RACE reads with MiXCR, giving one entry per CDR3 protein. The sample consists of about 900,000 distinct CDR3 sequences, about 12% of them appearing once. Whole-study results and caveats: Excess low generation probability was seen in twin-shared out-of-frame alpha sequences.

In addition, the sample was reused for a study of yellow fever vaccine responses in identical twins.

This chain uses TRBV28 with TRBJ1-5; the D is unclear. This sequence originates from a woman in her late teens or twenties in good health. The sequencing sample was made of PBMCs. The CDR3 DNA sequence: TGTGCCAGCAGTTTATTAAGTCAGATTTATCAGCCCCAGCATTTT. It translates to CASSLLSQIYQPQHF.